This T cell receptor beta chain was sequenced for a study of cytomegalovirus exposure and HLA in healthy donors. Points from the study as a whole: Apart from CMV serostatus, no immune exposure information was available. In a later analysis, TCR beta V- and J-gene trimming showed a link to a missense DCLRE1C variant.

This clone has a handful of counts. No antigen is known for it. The PCR made use of 60 Vbeta and 13 Jbeta primers. Per the original data handling: A later analysis tallied 65 million to 85 million unique TCR beta chains, around 10 million of them shared. Clones were sequenced by immunoSEQ multiplex PCR, and TCRdb holds only the in-frame ones, with some missing. Clone size and the V and J calls come from that table; the DNA yielded D and trimming. This sample has approximately 200,000 clones, with over 75% found just once. Trimming took off 1 base at V and 11 bases at J, with 21 bases between the two ends. Germline V CDR1 and CDR2: SGHDT, YYEEEE. The CDR3 length is 15 residues.

The rearrangement uses TRBV5-6 and TRBJ1-1; no definite D call. The source is a human donor in good health. The specimen was PBMCs. CDR3 sequence (DNA): TGTGCCAGCAGCTTGTATCGTTCTGGCAGTCGAGGGGCTTTCTTT. Translating it yields CASSLYRSGSRGAFF.